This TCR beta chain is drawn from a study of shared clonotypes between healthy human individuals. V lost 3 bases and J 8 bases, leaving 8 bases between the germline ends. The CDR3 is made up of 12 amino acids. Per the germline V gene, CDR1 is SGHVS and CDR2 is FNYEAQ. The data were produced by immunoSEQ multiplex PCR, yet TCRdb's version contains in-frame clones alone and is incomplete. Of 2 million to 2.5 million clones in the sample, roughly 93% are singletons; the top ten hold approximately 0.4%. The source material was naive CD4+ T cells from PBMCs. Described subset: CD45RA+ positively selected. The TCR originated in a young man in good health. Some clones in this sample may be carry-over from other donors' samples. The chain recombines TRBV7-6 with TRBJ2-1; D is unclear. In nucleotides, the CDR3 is TGTGCCAGCAGCTTTATGGCGTATGAGCAGTTCTTC. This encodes CASSFMAYEQFF.